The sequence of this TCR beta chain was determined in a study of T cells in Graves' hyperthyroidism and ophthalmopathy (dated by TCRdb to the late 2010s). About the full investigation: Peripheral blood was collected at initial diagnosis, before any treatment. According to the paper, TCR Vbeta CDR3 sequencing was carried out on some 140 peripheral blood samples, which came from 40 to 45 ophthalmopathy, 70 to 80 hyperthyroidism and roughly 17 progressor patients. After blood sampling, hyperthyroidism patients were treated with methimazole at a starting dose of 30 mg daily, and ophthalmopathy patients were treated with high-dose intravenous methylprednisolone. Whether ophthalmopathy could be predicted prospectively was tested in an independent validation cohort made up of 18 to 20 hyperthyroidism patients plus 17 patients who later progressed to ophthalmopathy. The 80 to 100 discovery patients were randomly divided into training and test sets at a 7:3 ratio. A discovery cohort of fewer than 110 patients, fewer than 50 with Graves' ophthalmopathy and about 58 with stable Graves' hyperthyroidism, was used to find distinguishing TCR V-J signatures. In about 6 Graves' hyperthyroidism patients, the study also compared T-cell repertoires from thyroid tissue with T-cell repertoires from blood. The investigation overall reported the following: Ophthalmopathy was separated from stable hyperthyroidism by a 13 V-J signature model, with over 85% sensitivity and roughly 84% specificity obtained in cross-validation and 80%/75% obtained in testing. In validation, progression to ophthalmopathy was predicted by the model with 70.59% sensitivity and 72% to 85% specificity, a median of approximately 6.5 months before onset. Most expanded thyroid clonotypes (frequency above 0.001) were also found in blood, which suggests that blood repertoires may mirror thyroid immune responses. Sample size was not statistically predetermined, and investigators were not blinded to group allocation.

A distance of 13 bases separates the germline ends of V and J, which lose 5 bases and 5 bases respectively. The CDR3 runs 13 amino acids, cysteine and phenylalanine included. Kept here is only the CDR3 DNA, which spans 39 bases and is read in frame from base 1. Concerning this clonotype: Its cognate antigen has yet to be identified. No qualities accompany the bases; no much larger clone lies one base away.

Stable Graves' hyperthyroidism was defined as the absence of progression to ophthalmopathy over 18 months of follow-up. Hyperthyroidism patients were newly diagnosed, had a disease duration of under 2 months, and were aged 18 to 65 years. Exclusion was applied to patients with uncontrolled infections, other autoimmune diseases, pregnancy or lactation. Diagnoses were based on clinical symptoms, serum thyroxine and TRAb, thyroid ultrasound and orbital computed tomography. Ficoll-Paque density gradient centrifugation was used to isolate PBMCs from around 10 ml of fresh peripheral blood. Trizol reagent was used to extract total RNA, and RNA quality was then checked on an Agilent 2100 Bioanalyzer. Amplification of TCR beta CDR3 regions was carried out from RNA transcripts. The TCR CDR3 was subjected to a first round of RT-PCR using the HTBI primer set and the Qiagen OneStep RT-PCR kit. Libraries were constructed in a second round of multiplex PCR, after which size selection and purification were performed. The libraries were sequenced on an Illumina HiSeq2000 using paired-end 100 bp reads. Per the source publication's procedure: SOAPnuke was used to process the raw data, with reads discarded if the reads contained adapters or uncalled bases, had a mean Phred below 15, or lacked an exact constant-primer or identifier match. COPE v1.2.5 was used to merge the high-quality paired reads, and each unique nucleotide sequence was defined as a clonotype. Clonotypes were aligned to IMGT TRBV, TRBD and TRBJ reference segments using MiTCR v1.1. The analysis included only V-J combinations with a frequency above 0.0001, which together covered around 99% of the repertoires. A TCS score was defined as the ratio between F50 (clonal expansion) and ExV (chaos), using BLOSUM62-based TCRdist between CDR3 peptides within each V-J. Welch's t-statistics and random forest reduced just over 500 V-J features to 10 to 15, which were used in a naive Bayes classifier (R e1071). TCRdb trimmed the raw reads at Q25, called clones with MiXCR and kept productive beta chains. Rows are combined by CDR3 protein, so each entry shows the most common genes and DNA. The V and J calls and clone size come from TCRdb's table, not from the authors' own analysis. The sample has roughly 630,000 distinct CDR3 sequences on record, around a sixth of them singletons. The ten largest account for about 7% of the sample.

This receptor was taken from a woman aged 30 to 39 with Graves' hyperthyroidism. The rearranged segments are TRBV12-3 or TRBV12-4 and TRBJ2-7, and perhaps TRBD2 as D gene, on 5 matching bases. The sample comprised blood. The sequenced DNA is TGTGCCAGCAGTCACCTGGTGCGGGACGAGCAGTACTTC. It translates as CASSHLVRDEQYF.